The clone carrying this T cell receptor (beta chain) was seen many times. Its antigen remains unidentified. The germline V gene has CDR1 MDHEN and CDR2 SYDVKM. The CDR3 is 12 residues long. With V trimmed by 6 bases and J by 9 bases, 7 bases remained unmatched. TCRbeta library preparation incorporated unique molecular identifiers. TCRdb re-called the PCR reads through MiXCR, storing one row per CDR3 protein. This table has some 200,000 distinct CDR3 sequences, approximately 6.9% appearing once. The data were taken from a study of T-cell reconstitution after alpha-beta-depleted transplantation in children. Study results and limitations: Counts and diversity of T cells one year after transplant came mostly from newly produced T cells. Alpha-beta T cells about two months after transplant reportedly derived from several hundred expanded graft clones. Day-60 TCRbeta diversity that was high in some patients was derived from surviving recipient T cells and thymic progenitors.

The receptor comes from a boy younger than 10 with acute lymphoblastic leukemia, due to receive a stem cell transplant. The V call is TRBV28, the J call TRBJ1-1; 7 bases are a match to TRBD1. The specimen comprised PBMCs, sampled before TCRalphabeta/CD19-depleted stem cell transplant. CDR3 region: CASRTGKRQAFF. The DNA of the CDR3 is TGTGCCAGCAGGACAGGGAAGAGGCAAGCTTTCTTT.